This T cell receptor (beta chain) stems from a study of shared clonotypes between healthy human individuals. CDR3 size: 14 residues. V dropped 6 bases and J dropped 5; count of bases not matched to a gene: 5. The germline gives CDR1 MDHEN, CDR2 SYDVKM. Each subset's genomic DNA was split evenly across several immunoSEQ plates. Libraries were prepared by immunoSEQ multiplex PCR; TCRdb keeps only in-frame clonotypes and omits some of them. This sample has about 520,000 clones, with roughly 95% found just once. Of note for this clone: Its target is not known.

Study-level results: Generation probability values for non-shared clonotypes were lower than those for clonotypes shared by all four donors. Naive CD4 clonotypes overlapped across a few donors at roughly 5.1%.

Those who donated, Caucasian adults without exception, all lived in Nashville, Tennessee. This clonotype was sampled from a woman aged 25 to 39 in good health. Sequencing was performed on naive CD4+ T cells sorted from blood. The subset denotes: CD45RA+ positively selected. The chain couples TRBV28 to TRBJ2-7; TRBD1 matches at 12 bases. CDR3 coding DNA: TGTGCCAGCAGAAATAGGGACAGGGGGCACGAGCAGTACTTC. Translation: CASRNRDRGHEQYF. The full variable domain, in which reference TRBV28 and TRBJ2-7 provide the parts outside the CDR3, is DVKVTQSSRYLVKRTGEKVFLECVQDMDHENMFWYRQDPGLGLRLIYFSYDVKMKEKGDIPEGYSVSREKKERFSLILESASTNQTSMYLCASRNRDRGHEQYFGPGTRLTVT.